What follows are 28 T cell receptor beta chains derived from one specimen sequenced in a study of blood T cell repertoires in COVID-19. Sequencing used immunoSEQ multiplex PCR; TCRdb keeps in-frame clones, though not all of them. The data show roughly 500,000 clones, 80% to 90% seen once. Input material: peripheral blood. These receptors came from a man between 18 and 29 years old with COVID-19, enrolled during active disease.

The rearrangement links TRBV5-1 to TRBJ2-7; 13 bases match TRBD2. CDR3 length: 13 residues. J lost 7 bases, V lost 5 bases, and 3 bases had no gene match. CDR1 and CDR2 (germline): SGHRS, YFSETQ. CDR3 in DNA: TGCGCCAGCAGTACGGGACTAGCGGGGGAGCAGTACTTC. Translation: CASSTGLAGEQYF.

This rearrangement joins TRBV10-1 to TRBJ2-1, with 12 positions matching TRBD2. CDR1 and CDR2 from the germline V gene are WNHNN and SYGVQD (reference sequence). The CDR3 has 14 residues. J gave up 15 bases and V 0 bases, and 6 bases lay outside the gene matches. The CDR3, as DNA: TGCGCCAGCAGTGAGTCTGCTAGCGGGAGGGTAATGTTCTTC. It yields the protein CASSESASGRVMFF.

The V call is TRBV2, the J call TRBJ2-2; TRBD2 matches at 7 bases. This CDR3 has 15 amino acids. The junction had 10 bases not matched to a gene; V was cut back by 9 bases and J by 3 bases. From germline, CDR1 is SNHLY and CDR2 FYNNEI. CDR3 loop: CARARTSGDTGELFF. Written as DNA, the CDR3 is TGTGCCAGAGCCCGGACTAGTGGCGACACCGGGGAGCTGTTTTTT.

As concerns this clone: The junction departs from the called germline gene at one end, perhaps through a read error. The rearrangement links TRBV7-7 to TRBJ2-3, with 12 bases that match TRBD2. Germline loops: CDR1 SSHAT, CDR2 FNYEAQ (reference sequence). The CDR3 runs to 15 residues. Written as DNA, the CDR3 is TGTGCTAGCAGCCCTAGCGGGAGGGCCCCAGATACGCAGTATTTT. This codes for CASSPSGRAPDTQYF.

This clone showed up just a few times. This rearrangement joins TRBV2 to TRBJ2-7; D may be TRBD1 (7 bases). CDR3 size: 13 residues. The germline CDR1 and CDR2 sequences are SNHLY and FYNNEI. Trimming removed 7 bases from V and 2 bases from J, with 12 bases in between. CDR3 in amino acids: CASTGQRAYEQYF. CDR3 sequence (DNA): TGTGCCAGCACGGGACAGCGGGCCTACGAGCAGTACTTC.

This chain joins TRBV19 and TRBJ2-1, with 9 positions matching TRBD2. CDR1 LNHDA and CDR2 SQIVND come from the germline V gene (reference sequence). After removal of 5 bases from V and 5 bases from J, the junction contained 7 bases not matched to a gene. This CDR3 is 15 amino acids long. The CDR3, as DNA: TGTGCCAGTAGTGCCGGACTAGCGCCAAACAATGAGCAGTTCTTC. Amino acid sequence: CASSAGLAPNNEQFF.

The chain uses TRBV9 and TRBJ2-7, with 14 bases that match TRBD2. V lost 4 bases and J lost 5; bases outside the gene matches: 11. Looked up from germline, CDR1 is SGDLS and CDR2 is YYNGEE. This CDR3 is built from 17 residues. CDR3 residues: CASSRTGTSGSQHEQYF. The CDR3 DNA is TGTGCCAGCAGCCGTACCGGGACTAGCGGGAGTCAGCACGAGCAGTACTTC.

The chain employs TRBV27 and TRBJ1-1; possible D gene TRBD1, 6 bases. The germline CDR1 and CDR2 sequences are MNHEY and SMNVEV (reference sequence). CDR3 size: 13 residues. Trimming left V 4 bases short and J 5 bases short, with 11 bases between. Here the CDR3 reads CASSSGVGTEAFF. The CDR3 DNA reads TGTGCCAGCAGTTCAGGGGTCGGGACTGAAGCTTTCTTT.

The rearrangement links TRBV6-5 to TRBJ2-3; 10 bases are a match to TRBD2. Per the germline V gene, CDR1 is MNHEY and CDR2 is SVGAGI. V dropped 7 bases and J dropped 3; count of bases not matched to a gene: 4. The CDR3 consists of 14 residues. This chain's CDR3 is CASNSGRSTDTQYF. The DNA of the CDR3 is TGTGCCAGCAATAGCGGGAGGTCAACAGATACGCAGTATTTT.

This chain's CDR3 is CASSSSMTSYEQYF. The CDR3 DNA reads TGTGCCAGCAGTTCTTCAATGACTTCCTACGAGCAGTACTTC. This chain links TRBV27 with TRBJ2-7; D gene uncertain. CDR3 size: 14 residues. Looked up from germline, CDR1 is MNHEY and CDR2 is SMNVEV (reference sequence). Between the trimmed V and J ends, which lost 4 bases and 1 base, there was a span of 11 bases.

This sequence joins TRBV5-1 and TRBJ1-4; a possible D gene is TRBD1 (5 bases). Looked up from germline, CDR1 is SGHRS and CDR2 is YFSETQ. Trimming cost V 4 bases and J 11 bases, with 18 bases left between them. The CDR3 loop spans 14 amino acids. The CDR3 DNA sequence: TGCGCCAGCAGCCAGGAAGGGACGGGAGGGAAACTGTTTTTT. Translation: CASSQEGTGGKLFF.

The chain couples TRBV9 to TRBJ2-1; 8 nucleotides align to TRBD2. The V gene end was trimmed by 0 bases and the J gene end by 4 bases; junction bases not matched to a gene: 3. Germline V gene lookup returns CDR1 SGDLS and CDR2 YYNGEE. The CDR3 totals 15 residues. The CDR3 here is CASSVETGGYNEQFF. The CDR3 DNA is TGTGCCAGCAGCGTAGAAACGGGAGGGTACAATGAGCAGTTCTTC.

The V and J genes are TRBV9 and TRBJ2-1; the match to TRBD2 covers 11 bases. Trimming removed 0 bases from V and 5 bases from J; junction bases left unmatched: 4. The CDR3 is 16 amino acids. The V gene's germline CDR1 is SGDLS and CDR2 YYNGEE. The CDR3 bases are TGTGCCAGCAGCGTAGGGCTAGCGGGAGGCGACAATGAGCAGTTCTTC. This codes for CASSVGLAGGDNEQFF.

The V gene is TRBV6-5, the J gene TRBJ2-1; TRBD2 matches at 11 bases. Per germline, CDR1 MNHEY and CDR2 SVGAGI. V gave up 7 bases and J gave up 7 bases; unmatched junction bases: 6. The CDR3 runs to 14 residues. The CDR3 reads CASTLAGGYNEQFF. Written as DNA, the CDR3 is TGTGCCAGCACTCTAGCGGGGGGATATAATGAGCAGTTCTTC.

This chain connects TRBV3-1 (or the pseudogene TRBV3-2) to TRBJ1-2; the D gene is possibly TRBD1 (6 bases). This CDR3 has 16 residues. Germline V lookup: CDR1 LGHDT, CDR2 YNNKEL (reference sequence). Trimming cost V 0 bases and J 7 bases, with 18 bases left between them. The CDR3 coding sequence is TGTGCCAGCAGCCAAGATTCGATCACAGGGTTTGGTGGCTACACCTTC. Translating gives CASSQDSITGFGGYTF.

This rearrangement joins TRBV19 to TRBJ1-2, with D perhaps matching TRBD1 (5 bases). Germline CDR1 and CDR2: LNHDA and SQIVND (reference sequence). Trimming stripped 3 bases from V and 4 bases from J, with 9 bases between. There are 13 residues in the CDR3. The CDR3 region has the DNA TGTGCCAGTAGTATTGACCAGGGCTATGGCTACACCTTC. Amino acid sequence: CASSIDQGYGYTF.

The chain combines TRBV19 with TRBJ2-7, with D perhaps matching TRBD1 (7 bases). V was shortened by 6 bases and J by 3 bases, with 18 bases between the two germline ends. Germline V gene data show CDR1 as LNHDA and CDR2 as SQIVND (reference sequence). The CDR3 is 15 amino acids. This CDR3 reads CASRGGPEGGYEQYF. As DNA, the CDR3 is TGTGCCAGTAGAGGGGGCCCCGAGGGAGGCTACGAGCAGTACTTC.

This clone showed up just once. The genes are TRBV30 and TRBJ1-5, with 8 bases aligning to TRBD1. Germline V gives CDR1 GTSNPN, CDR2 SVGIG (reference sequence). Trimming took 3 bases from V and 9 from J; bases not matched to a gene: 7. The length of the CDR3 is 13 residues. The CDR3 bases are TGTGCCTGGAGCAGGGACAGGCTCTCGCCCCAGCATTTT. Residues: CAWSRDRLSPQHF.

The chain couples TRBV29-1 to TRBJ2-1, with a weak D call TRBD1 (6 bases). The V gene's germline CDR1 is SQVTM and CDR2 ANQGSEA. The CDR3 loop spans 14 amino acids. The ends were cut back, 3 bases at V and 1 base at J, with 10 bases in the middle. In DNA form, the CDR3 reads TGCAGCGTTGATGGGGGCAGATCCTACAATGAGCAGTTCTTC. Translating gives CSVDGGRSYNEQFF.

The chain is built from TRBV5-6 and TRBJ2-2, with D perhaps matching TRBD1 (5 bases). The germline gives CDR1 SGHDT, CDR2 YYEEEE. This CDR3 region has 17 residues. V gave up 2 bases and J gave up 7 bases, with 21 bases separating them. The CDR3 sequence: CASSLRPVGLSIGELFF. CDR3 sequence (DNA): TGTGCCAGCAGCTTACGGCCCGTGGGGCTGAGTATCGGGGAGCTGTTTTTT. Supplemented by reference TRBV5-6 and TRBJ2-2, the full variable domain reads DAGVTQSPTHLIKTRGQQVTLRCSPKSGHDTVSWYQQALGQGPQFIFQYYEEEERQRGNFPDRFSGHQFPNYSSELNVNALLLGDSALYLCASSLRPVGLSIGELFFGEGSRLTVL.

This chain links TRBV19 with TRBJ2-2, with D possibly being TRBD1 (5 bases). Germline CDR1 LNHDA, CDR2 SQIVND (reference sequence). The length of the CDR3 is 15 residues. V was shortened by 7 bases and J by 6 bases, with 18 bases between the two germline ends. DNA of the CDR3: TGTGCCAGTATTGGGCAAGGGGCAGGTTCCGGGGAGCTGTTTTTT. This encodes CASIGQGAGSGELFF.

The chain employs TRBV4-2 and TRBJ2-1; the D gene is possibly TRBD2 (5 bases). The CDR3 covers 16 residues. Trimming left V 0 bases short and J 0 bases short, with 9 bases between. Germline V lookup: CDR1 LGHNA, CDR2 YNFKEQ. DNA for the CDR3: TGTGCCAGCAGCCAAGAACCGGGAAGCTCCTACAATGAGCAGTTCTTC. Translating gives CASSQEPGSSYNEQFF.

In regard to this clone: The same CDR3 arises from other DNA sequences in this sample as well. This rearrangement joins TRBV18 to TRBJ2-5; D possibly corresponds to TRBD1 (6 bases). Deletions cut 2 bases from V and 5 bases from J, with 12 bases between. Germline V lookup: CDR1 KGHSH, CDR2 LQKENI. There are 14 residues in the CDR3. This chain's CDR3 is CASSPTGLRETQYF. The CDR3 DNA is TGTGCCAGCTCACCAACAGGGCTACGGGAGACCCAGTACTTC.

This clone appeared a few times. The chain employs TRBV6-1 and TRBJ2-7; D possibly corresponds to TRBD1 (6 bases). Looked up from germline, CDR1 is MNHNS and CDR2 is SASEGT. This CDR3 has 16 amino acids. V lost 3 bases to trimming and J lost 4 bases, with 19 bases between them. The CDR3 spells CASSDPGTIWGYEQYF. CDR3 bases: TGTGCCAGCAGTGACCCAGGGACAATATGGGGATACGAGCAGTACTTC.

The chain recombines TRBV7-8 with TRBJ2-3; TRBD2 agrees at 7 bases. The ends lost 5 bases at V and 5 bases at J; junction bases unmatched: 13. CDR1 is SGHVS and CDR2 is FQNEAQ in the germline V gene. This CDR3 has 16 amino acids. CDR3 sequence (DNA): TGTGCCAGCAGCGTAGTTGGGTGGGGGGGTGTAGATACGCAGTATTTT. The encoded protein is CASSVVGWGGVDTQYF.

This clone was seen only a few times. The chain has TRBV5-1 and TRBJ2-7; TRBD2 is a possible D gene (6 bases). CDR3 length: 14 amino acids. V lost 5 bases and J lost 0, with 12 bases in between. Looked up from germline, CDR1 is SGHRS and CDR2 is YFSETQ. The CDR3: CASSPGDSSYEQYF. In DNA, the CDR3 is TGCGCCAGCAGTCCGGGGGACTCCTCCTACGAGCAGTACTTC.

The chain recombines TRBV10-2 with TRBJ1-2, with a possible D match to TRBD1 (5 bases). The ends were cut back, 4 bases at V and 7 bases at J, with 16 bases in the middle. The CDR3 runs 14 residues. CDR1 and CDR2 from the germline V gene are WSHSY and SAAADI. CDR3 in DNA: TGCGCCAGCAGTGCCTCGGGGGTGAGAGGTGGCTACACCTTC. Its protein product is CASSASGVRGGYTF.

V usage is TRBV24-1 and J usage is TRBJ2-1; 8 nucleotides align to TRBD2. The trim removed 5 bases at V and 7 bases at J, leaving 18 bases unmatched. Germline V gene data show CDR1 as KGHDR and CDR2 as SFDVKD. The length of the CDR3 is 18 residues. The CDR3 DNA follows: TGTGCCACCAGTGTCTGGGGGCCAGACAGCGGGAGAAGAAATGAGCAGTTCTTC. This codes for CATSVWGPDSGRRNEQFF.